This entry lists 9 T cell receptor beta chains sequenced from one sample in a study of blood T cell repertoires in COVID-19. The table came from immunoSEQ multiplex PCR; TCRdb's copy has only in-frame clones and leaves some out. The table records over 85,000 clones, around nine tenths of them present only once. The sequencing input was peripheral blood. The receptors come from a woman of 80 years or more with acute or convalescent COVID-19.

The chain uses TRBV19 and TRBJ1-1; no reliable D call. This CDR3 is 11 amino acids long. The germline V gene has CDR1 LNHDA and CDR2 SQIVND (reference sequence). Trimming took 5 bases from V and 5 from J, leaving 6 bases between them. The CDR3 sequence is CASSYYTEAFF. For the CDR3, the DNA is TGTGCCAGTAGTTATTATACTGAAGCTTTCTTT.

The rearrangement links TRBV7-2 to TRBJ1-2; D might be TRBD1 (5 bases). This CDR3 is built from 13 residues. Per the germline V gene, CDR1 is SGHTA and CDR2 is FQGNSA. With 4 bases removed from V and 7 bases from J, the gap between germline ends came to 13 bases. The CDR3 is CASSYDSASGYTF. The CDR3 nucleotides read TGTGCCAGCAGCTACGACAGTGCCAGTGGCTACACCTTC.

This rearrangement joins TRBV5-1 to TRBJ1-2, with D possibly being TRBD1 (5 bases). The germline CDR1 and CDR2 sequences are SGHRS and YFSETQ. Trimming took off 3 bases at V and 3 bases at J, with 9 bases between the two ends. The CDR3 totals 13 residues. CDR3 in DNA: TGCGCCAGCAGCTCCGCGACAGACTATGGCTACACCTTC. As protein: CASSSATDYGYTF.

V gene TRBV4-3 combines with J gene TRBJ2-5, with D perhaps matching TRBD1 (6 bases). Trimming pared 0 bases from V and 4 bases from J, leaving 9 bases between. The CDR3 sequence is 14 residues long. CDR1 LGHNA and CDR2 YSLEER come from the germline V gene. The CDR3 nucleotides are TGCGCCAGCAGCCAAGATACCAGGGGAGAGACCCAGTACTTC. It translates to CASSQDTRGETQYF.

This chain connects TRBV3-1 (or the pseudogene TRBV3-2) to TRBJ1-2; D gene ambiguous. In germline, CDR1 is LGHDT, CDR2 YNNKEL (reference sequence). The CDR3 totals 13 residues. Between the trimmed V and J ends, which lost 2 bases and 8 bases, there was a span of 12 bases. The CDR3 DNA reads as TGTGCCAGCAGCCAACCGACGGGTGGAGGCTACACCTTC. Translating it yields CASSQPTGGGYTF.

The chain recombines TRBV6-5 with TRBJ2-2; TRBD1 aligns across 8 bases. V was pared by 8 bases and J by 0 bases, with 2 bases of the junction left unmatched. The CDR3 spans 14 residues. CDR1 is MNHEY, CDR2 SVGAGI, per germline. The CDR3 nucleotides read TGTGCCAGCCGGACAGGGACGAACACCGGGGAGCTGTTTTTT. This sequence encodes CASRTGTNTGELFF.

The rearrangement links TRBV7-2 to TRBJ2-1; 10 positions match TRBD2. The V and J ends lost 5 bases and 7 bases, in that order; junction bases with no gene match: 5. The CDR3 length is 14 residues. Germline V gene data show CDR1 as SGHTA and CDR2 as FQGNSA. The CDR3, as DNA: TGTGCCAGCAGCCCAAGGACTAGCGGTAATGAGCAGTTCTTC. This encodes CASSPRTSGNEQFF.

The J gene is TRBJ1-4, the V gene TRBV7-8; maybe TRBD1 (6 bases). The length of the CDR3 is 16 residues. Germline V gene sequence: CDR1 SGHVS, CDR2 FQNEAQ. The V and J ends lost 0 bases and 0 bases respectively, with 8 bases between them. Written as DNA, the CDR3 is TGTGCCAGCAGCTTAGCCCGGACAGCAACTAATGAAAAACTGTTTTTT. Protein sequence: CASSLARTATNEKLFF.

This chain connects TRBV9 to TRBJ2-5, with TRBD2 matching 12 bases. This CDR3 has 17 amino acids. The J segment lost 4 bases and the V segment lost 4 bases, leaving 11 bases of the junction unmatched. Germline-derived CDR1 and CDR2 are SGDLS and YYNGEE. The CDR3 here is CASSPGLAGKRGETQYF. DNA of the CDR3: TGTGCCAGCAGCCCAGGACTAGCGGGGAAGAGGGGAGAGACCCAGTACTTC. The full variable domain, completed using reference TRBV9 and TRBJ2-5, is DSGVTQTPKHLITATGQRVTLRCSPRSGDLSVYWYQQSLDQGLQFLIQYYNGEERAKGNILERFSAQQFPDLHSELNLSSLELGDSALYFCASSPGLAGKRGETQYFGPGTRLLVL.